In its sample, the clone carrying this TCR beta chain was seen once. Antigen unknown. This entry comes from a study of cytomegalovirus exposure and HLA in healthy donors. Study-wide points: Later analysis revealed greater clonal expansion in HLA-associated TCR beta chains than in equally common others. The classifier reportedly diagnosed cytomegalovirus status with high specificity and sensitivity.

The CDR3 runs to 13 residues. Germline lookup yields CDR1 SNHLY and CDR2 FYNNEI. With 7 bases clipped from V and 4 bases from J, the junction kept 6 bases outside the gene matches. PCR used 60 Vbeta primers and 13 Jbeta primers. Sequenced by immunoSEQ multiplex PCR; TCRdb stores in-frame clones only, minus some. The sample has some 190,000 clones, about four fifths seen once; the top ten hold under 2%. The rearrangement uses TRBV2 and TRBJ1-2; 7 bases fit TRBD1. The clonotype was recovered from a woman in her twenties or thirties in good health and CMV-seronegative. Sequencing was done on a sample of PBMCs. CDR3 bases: TGTGCCAGCACCCCGGGACAGACCTATGGCTACACCTTC. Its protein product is CASTPGQTYGYTF.